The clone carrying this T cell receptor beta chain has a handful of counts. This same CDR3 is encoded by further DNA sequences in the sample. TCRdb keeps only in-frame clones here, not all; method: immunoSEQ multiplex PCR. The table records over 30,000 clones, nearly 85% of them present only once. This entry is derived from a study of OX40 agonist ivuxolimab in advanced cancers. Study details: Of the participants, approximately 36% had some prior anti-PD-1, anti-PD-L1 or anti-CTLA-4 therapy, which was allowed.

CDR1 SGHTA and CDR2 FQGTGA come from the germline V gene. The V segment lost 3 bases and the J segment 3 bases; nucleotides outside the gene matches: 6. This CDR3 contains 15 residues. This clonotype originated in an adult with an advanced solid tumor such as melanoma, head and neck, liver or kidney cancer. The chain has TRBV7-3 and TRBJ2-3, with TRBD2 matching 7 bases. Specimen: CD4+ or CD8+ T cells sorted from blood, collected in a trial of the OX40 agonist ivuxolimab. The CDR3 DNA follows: TGTGCCAGCAGCTTGACCAGCGGGGAGACAGATACGCAGTATTTT. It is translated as CASSLTSGETDTQYF.